This T cell receptor beta chain was sequenced in a study of T cells in Graves' hyperthyroidism and ophthalmopathy. Study overall: The initial diagnosis was the point when peripheral blood was collected, ahead of any treatment.

Authors of the study amplified TCR beta CDR3 regions from RNA transcripts. The TCR CDR3 first-round RT-PCR relied on the HTBI primer set. MiXCR, applied by TCRdb to the multiplex PCR reads, yields one record per CDR3 protein. The sample gives around 760,000 distinct CDR3 sequences, under 45% of which show up once; more than 25% is in the top ten. Germline loops: CDR1 SQVTM, CDR2 ANQGSEA. The CDR3 is 13 residues long. V was clipped by 6 bases and J by 4 bases, with 12 bases between them. Ten or more counts support this clonotype. The source is a middle-aged woman with Graves' hyperthyroidism. The chain recombines TRBV29-1 with TRBJ1-4; TRBD1 is a possible D gene (5 bases). The sample taken for sequencing was blood. In DNA, the CDR3 is TGCAGCGTCCAGGGCACACTTAATGAAAAACTGTTTTTT. Translating gives CSVQGTLNEKLFF. Full variable domain (outside the CDR3, taken from reference TRBV29-1 and TRBJ1-4): SAVISQKPSRDICQRGTSLTIQCQVDSQVTMMFWYRQQPGQSLTLIATANQGSEATYESGFVIDKFPISRPNLTFSTLTVSNMSPEDSSIYLCSVQGTLNEKLFFGSGTQLSVL.